One T cell receptor (beta chain) is described in this entry. These data belong to a study of T cell changes during pregnancy in multiple sclerosis. Using immunoSEQ multiplex PCR, the repertoire was profiled, and TCRdb retains in-frame clones only, with some absent. The sample shows 40,000 to 45,000 clones, approximately 90% of them seen only once. This CDR3 is built from 16 residues. Trimming took 2 bases from V and 6 from J; bases not matched to a gene: 6. Per the germline V gene, CDR1 is SGHRS and CDR2 is YFSETQ. The chain links TRBV5-1 to TRBJ2-1; TRBD1 agrees at 12 bases. The clonotype originates from a female donor with multiple sclerosis, enrolled in a pregnancy study. The source was CD4+ T cells from peripheral blood mononuclear cells, collected in the first trimester of pregnancy. CDR3 DNA sequence: TGCGCCAGCAGCTTATTCCCGGGACAGGGGGCCAATGAGCAGTTCTTC. Amino acid sequence: CASSLFPGQGANEQFF.